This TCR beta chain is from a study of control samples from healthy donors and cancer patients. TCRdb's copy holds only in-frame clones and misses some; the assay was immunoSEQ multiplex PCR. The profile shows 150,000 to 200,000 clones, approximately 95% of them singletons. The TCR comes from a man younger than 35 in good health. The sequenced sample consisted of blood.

The CDR3 loop reads CASSWDSNQPQHF. The CDR3 DNA sequence: TGTGCCAGCAGCTGGGACAGCAATCAGCCCCAGCATTTT. The chain recombines TRBV7-3 with TRBJ1-5; D is perhaps TRBD1 (5 bases). Deletions cut 4 bases from V and 1 base from J, with 5 bases between. In germline, CDR1 is SGHTA, CDR2 FQGTGA. The CDR3 runs to 13 residues. Full variable domain (rest looked up from reference TRBV7-3 and TRBJ1-5): GAGVSQTPSNKVTEKGKYVELRCDPISGHTALYWYRQSLGQGPEFLIYFQGTGAADDSGLPNDRFFAVRPEGSVSTLKIQRTERGDSAVYLCASSWDSNQPQHFGDGTRLSIL.